A selection of T cell receptor beta chains follows, all from one sample in a study of control samples from healthy donors and cancer patients. Sequencing used immunoSEQ multiplex PCR; TCRdb keeps in-frame clones, though not all of them. The sample gives about 170,000 clones, around 95% of which show up once; over 3.5% is in the top ten. Sequencing input: blood. These receptors were collected from an older woman in good health. Both conserved end residues are part of each CDR3. D genes are given only for firm matches. Not all rows give a size; the values are once, few, many and, for expanded clones, a class.

CDR3: CASSWGAQGPGEKLFF; DNA: TGCGCCAGCAGCTGGGGGGCTCAGGGCCCTGGGGAAAAACTGTTTTTT; J: TRBJ1-4; V: TRBV5-1; D: NA; size: NA
CDR3: CASSFGTANTGELFF; DNA: TGCGCCAGCAGCTTTGGCACCGCGAACACCGGGGAGCTGTTTTTT; J: TRBJ2-2; V: TRBV5-1; D: NA; size: NA
CDR3: CASRTGTSGGQLIQETQYF; DNA: TGTGCCAGCAGAACCGGGACTAGCGGGGGGCAACTAATACAAGAGACCCAGTACTTC; J: TRBJ2-5; V: TRBV11-2; D: TRBD2; size: NA
CDR3: CASSFPNTEAFF; DNA: TGTGCCAGCAGTTTCCCGAACACTGAAGCTTTCTTT; J: TRBJ1-1; V: TRBV12-3/TRBV12-4; D: NA; size: once
CDR3: CASSPLSGKPEQYF; DNA: TGTGCCAGCAGTCCCTTGTCGGGGAAGCCCGAGCAGTACTTC; J: TRBJ2-7; V: TRBV27; D: NA; size: NA
CDR3: CASRPTANTEAFF; DNA: TGTGCCAGCAGACCCACAGCGAACACTGAAGCTTTCTTT; J: TRBJ1-1; V: TRBV6-6; D: NA; size: NA
CDR3: CSVERGEDNEQFF; DNA: TGCAGCGTTGAAAGGGGGGAGGACAATGAGCAGTTCTTC; J: TRBJ2-1; V: TRBV29-1; D: NA; size: NA
CDR3: CASSYSRGYPGELFF; DNA: TGTGCCAGCAGTTACTCGAGGGGGTACCCCGGGGAGCTGTTTTTT; J: TRBJ2-2; V: TRBV6-2/TRBV6-3; D: NA; size: NA
CDR3: CASSPGQTNQPQHF; DNA: TGTGCCAGCTCACCGGGACAGACAAATCAGCCCCAGCATTTT; J: TRBJ1-5; V: TRBV18; D: TRBD1; size: NA
CDR3: CATSPLRVPYEQYF; DNA: TGTGCCACCAGCCCCCTGAGGGTTCCGTACGAGCAGTACTTC; J: TRBJ2-7; V: TRBV15; D: NA; size: NA
CDR3: CATSRDRGREMQYF; DNA: TGTGCCACCAGCAGAGATCGGGGCAGGGAAATGCAGTACTTC; J: TRBJ2-7; V: TRBV15; D: NA; size: once
CDR3: CASSYKDPTYEQYF; DNA: TGTGCCAGCAGTTACAAGGACCCGACCTACGAGCAGTACTTC; J: TRBJ2-7; V: TRBV6-5; D: NA; size: NA
CDR3: CASSVDFRGGDTQYF; DNA: TGTGCCAGCAGCGTAGACTTCCGCGGGGGGGATACGCAGTATTTT; J: TRBJ2-3; V: TRBV9; D: TRBD2; size: NA
CDR3: CASSRDAGPWTRGNQPQHF; DNA: TGTGCCAGCAGCCGCGACGCCGGACCTTGGACAAGGGGCAATCAGCCCCAGCATTTT; J: TRBJ1-5; V: TRBV14; D: NA; size: once
CDR3: CASSFTLAGGQSSYEQYF; DNA: TGTGCCAGCAGCTTCACACTAGCGGGGGGCCAAAGCTCCTACGAGCAGTACTTC; J: TRBJ2-7; V: TRBV7-2; D: TRBD2; size: NA
CDR3: CASRMEGARRNSPLHF; DNA: TGTGCCAGCAGGATGGAGGGGGCCAGGAGGAATTCACCCCTCCACTTT; J: TRBJ1-6; V: TRBV2; D: TRBD1; size: NA
CDR3: CASNPPWSRSTDTQYF; DNA: TGTGCCAGTAACCCCCCGTGGTCTCGAAGCACAGATACGCAGTATTTT; J: TRBJ2-3; V: TRBV19; D: NA; size: NA
CDR3: CATSKDRGVTEAFF; DNA: TGTGCCACCAGCAAGGACAGGGGGGTCACTGAAGCTTTCTTT; J: TRBJ1-1; V: TRBV15; D: TRBD1; size: NA
CDR3: CASSFEQGAGYTF; DNA: TGTGCCAGCAGTTTTGAACAGGGGGCTGGCTACACCTTC; J: TRBJ1-2; V: TRBV6-6; D: TRBD1; size: NA
CDR3: CASTAPGTGLFREQYF; DNA: TGTGCCAGTACCGCACCCGGGACAGGGTTATTCCGGGAGCAGTACTTC; J: TRBJ2-7; V: TRBV19; D: TRBD1; size: NA
CDR3: CASSLDRGDNSPLHF; DNA: TGTGCCAGCAGCTTAGACAGGGGCGATAATTCACCCCTCCACTTT; J: TRBJ1-6; V: TRBV7-8; D: TRBD1; size: NA
CDR3: CASSQVRQGNEKLFF; DNA: TGTGCCAGCAGCCAAGTACGGCAGGGTAATGAAAAACTGTTTTTT; J: TRBJ1-4; V: TRBV3-1/TRBV3-2; D: NA; size: NA
CDR3: CATRELFF; DNA: TGCGCCACCCGGGAGCTGTTTTTT; J: TRBJ2-2; V: TRBV10-1; D: NA; size: NA
CDR3: CSVQVDQGRYGYTF; DNA: TGCAGCGTCCAGGTTGACCAGGGCAGATATGGCTACACCTTC; J: TRBJ1-2; V: TRBV29-1; D: NA; size: NA
CDR3: CASSLRGLNNSPLHF; DNA: TGTGCCAGCAGCTTGCGGGGTCTAAATAATTCACCCCTCCACTTT; J: TRBJ1-6; V: TRBV5-4; D: NA; size: NA
CDR3: CASSASMNTEAFF; DNA: TGTGCCAGCAGCGCCTCTATGAACACTGAAGCTTTCTTT; J: TRBJ1-1; V: TRBV9; D: NA; size: NA
CDR3: CASSQDWRQQNTEAFF; DNA: TGCGCCAGCAGCCAAGATTGGCGCCAGCAGAACACTGAAGCTTTCTTT; J: TRBJ1-1; V: TRBV4-3; D: NA; size: NA
CDR3: CASSQAGTSASGFQETQYF; DNA: TGTGCCAGCAGCCAAGCCGGGACTAGCGCATCCGGCTTCCAAGAGACCCAGTACTTC; J: TRBJ2-5; V: TRBV4-2; D: TRBD2; size: NA
CDR3: CASSRTGRDIQYF; DNA: TGTGCCAGCAGTCGGACAGGGAGGGACATTCAGTACTTC; J: TRBJ2-4; V: TRBV6-4; D: NA; size: NA
CDR3: CASSLEGWGAVNTEAFF; DNA: TGTGCCAGCAGCTTAGAGGGTTGGGGCGCGGTGAACACTGAAGCTTTCTTT; J: TRBJ1-1; V: TRBV13; D: NA; size: NA
CDR3: CASSLSLSGTGGLGYTF; DNA: TGTGCCAGCAGTTTATCTTTATCCGGGACAGGGGGTCTCGGCTACACCTTC; J: TRBJ1-2; V: TRBV28; D: TRBD1; size: NA
CDR3: CASSQSGSSYNSPLHF; DNA: TGTGCCAGCAGCCAAAGCGGGAGCTCCTATAATTCACCCCTCCACTTT; J: TRBJ1-6; V: TRBV3-1/TRBV3-2; D: NA; size: NA
CDR3: CASSQDVLGGSYYGYTF; DNA: TGCGCCAGCAGCCAAGATGTCCTTGGAGGGTCCTACTATGGCTACACCTTC; J: TRBJ1-2; V: TRBV4-3; D: NA; size: NA
CDR3: CASSLAAGSNQPQHF; DNA: TGTGCCAGCAGTTTGGCGGCGGGTAGCAATCAGCCCCAGCATTTT; J: TRBJ1-5; V: TRBV27; D: NA; size: NA
CDR3: CASSLVLRGRGTNEKLFF; DNA: TGCGCCAGCAGCTTGGTCCTCAGGGGACGAGGGACTAATGAAAAACTGTTTTTT; J: TRBJ1-4; V: TRBV5-1; D: NA; size: NA
CDR3: CASSHAYENSGNTIYF; DNA: TGCGCCAGCAGCCATGCATACGAAAACTCTGGAAACACCATATATTTT; J: TRBJ1-3; V: TRBV4-3; D: NA; size: NA
CDR3: CASSSGWRDTQYF; DNA: TGTGCCAGCAGTTCCGGGTGGAGAGATACGCAGTATTTT; J: TRBJ2-3; V: TRBV12-3/TRBV12-4; D: NA; size: NA
CDR3: CASSILDRGTEAFF; DNA: TGTGCCAGTAGTATACTTGACAGGGGGACTGAAGCTTTCTTT; J: TRBJ1-1; V: TRBV19; D: TRBD1; size: once
CDR3: CASSQDGFATNEKLFF; DNA: TGTGCCAGCAGCCAAGACGGCTTTGCAACTAATGAAAAACTGTTTTTT; J: TRBJ1-4; V: TRBV3-1/TRBV3-2; D: NA; size: NA
CDR3: CASSQDGSAGNGGELFF; DNA: TGTGCCAGCAGCCAAGATGGTAGTGCAGGGAATGGCGGGGAGCTGTTTTTT; J: TRBJ2-2; V: TRBV3-1/TRBV3-2; D: NA; size: NA
CDR3: CASSAEGTGYGYTF; DNA: TGTGCCAGCAGCGCCGAGGGCACCGGCTATGGCTACACCTTC; J: TRBJ1-2; V: TRBV9; D: NA; size: NA
CDR3: CASSVTGDAEAFF; DNA: TGTGCCAGCAGCGTCACAGGGGACGCTGAAGCTTTCTTT; J: TRBJ1-1; V: TRBV9; D: TRBD1; size: NA
CDR3: CASSERTYNEQFF; DNA: TGTGCCAGCAGTGAAAGAACCTACAATGAGCAGTTCTTC; J: TRBJ2-1; V: TRBV2; D: NA; size: NA
CDR3: CAISGLPEGGRNDGYTF; DNA: TGTGCCATCAGCGGGCTACCCGAAGGGGGGAGAAATGATGGCTACACCTTC; J: TRBJ1-2; V: TRBV10-3; D: NA; size: once
CDR3: CASRSTAENTEAFF; DNA: TGTGCCAGCAGGTCGACAGCCGAGAACACTGAAGCTTTCTTT; J: TRBJ1-1; V: TRBV3-1/TRBV3-2; D: NA; size: NA
CDR3: CASSLGRDTEAFF; DNA: TGTGCCAGCAGTTTGGGGAGGGACACTGAAGCTTTCTTT; J: TRBJ1-1; V: TRBV27; D: NA; size: NA
CDR3: CASRSGTSTDTQYF; DNA: TGTGCCAGTCGGAGCGGGACTAGCACAGATACGCAGTATTTT; J: TRBJ2-3; V: TRBV19; D: TRBD2; size: NA
CDR3: CASSLDGQGSNQPQHF; DNA: TGCGCCAGCAGCTTGGACGGACAGGGGAGCAATCAGCCCCAGCATTTT; J: TRBJ1-5; V: TRBV5-1; D: TRBD1; size: NA